This record covers a single T cell receptor (beta chain). This clonotype came up many times. Its specific antigen is unknown. Base-call qualities are not available, and no considerably larger clone is one nucleotide away. The TCR beta CDR3 regions were amplified from the RNA transcripts. The TCR CDR3 was subjected to a first round of RT-PCR using the HTBI primer set and the Qiagen OneStep RT-PCR kit. Libraries were constructed in a second round of multiplex PCR, after which size selection and purification were performed. Sequencing of the libraries was done on an Illumina HiSeq2000 using paired-end 100 bp reads. On the authors' methods: Raw data were processed with SOAPnuke, discarding reads with adapters, uncalled bases, mean Phred below 15, or no exact constant-primer or identifier match. High-quality paired reads were merged using COPE v1.2.5, and each unique nucleotide sequence was defined as a clonotype. MiTCR v1.1 was used to align the clonotypes against IMGT TRBV, TRBD and TRBJ reference segments. Analysis was restricted to V-J combinations with a frequency above 0.0001, which covered roughly 99% of repertoires. The TCS score was defined as F50 (clonal expansion) divided by E x V (chaos), with BLOSUM62-based TCRdist calculated between CDR3 peptides within each V-J. Welch's t-statistics and random forest reduced roughly 500 V-J features to 13, which were used in a naive Bayes classifier (R e1071). TCRdb redid the processing of the public reads, applying fastp at Q25 and MiXCR, and retained in-frame beta chains. A single entry per CDR3 protein holds the most common genes and DNA from its merged rows. TCRdb's processing, not the study's, gives the V and J calls here. This sample comprises roughly 250,000 distinct CDR3 sequences, approximately 16% of them detected only once. Jointly, the top ten make up around 30% of the sample.

Ophthalmopathy patients had moderately to severely active disease, with a Clinical Activity Score of 3 or more, a NOSPECS grade of 4 or more, and a disease duration of less than 3 months. Exclusion was applied to patients with uncontrolled infections, other autoimmune diseases, pregnancy or lactation. Diagnoses were based on clinical symptoms, serum thyroxine and TRAb, thyroid ultrasound and orbital computed tomography. PBMCs were isolated from 8 to 10 ml of fresh peripheral blood by Ficoll-Paque density gradient centrifugation. Total RNA was extracted with Trizol reagent, and quality was checked on an Agilent 2100 Bioanalyzer. This specimen belongs to a study of T cells in Graves' hyperthyroidism and ophthalmopathy (dated by TCRdb to the late 2010s). Regarding the complete study: Peripheral blood samples were taken at initial diagnosis, before any treatment was given. In roughly six Graves' hyperthyroidism patients, the study also compared T-cell repertoires from thyroid tissue with T-cell repertoires from blood. An independent validation cohort of 18 to 20 hyperthyroidism patients and approximately 17 patients who later progressed to ophthalmopathy tested prospective prediction of ophthalmopathy. To identify distinguishing TCR V-J signatures, a discovery cohort of about 100 patients was used, comprising some 45 with Graves' ophthalmopathy and 57 with stable Graves' hyperthyroidism. For training and testing, the roughly 100 patients in the discovery cohort were randomly divided in a 7:3 ratio. The paper reports TCR Vbeta CDR3 sequencing of about 140 peripheral blood samples: around 45 ophthalmopathy, about 75 hyperthyroidism and approximately 17 progressor patients. Following sampling, methimazole starting at 30 mg daily was given to hyperthyroidism patients, and high-dose intravenous methylprednisolone was given to ophthalmopathy patients. Overall study results and their limits: Most expanded thyroid clonotypes (frequency above 0.001) were also detected in blood, a finding suggesting that blood repertoires may reflect thyroid immune responses. During validation, the model predicted progression to ophthalmopathy a median of approximately six months ahead of onset, with almost 71% sensitivity and around 73% specificity. A 13 V-J signature model separated ophthalmopathy from stable hyperthyroidism, with roughly 88% sensitivity and just under 84% specificity in cross-validation and 80%/75% in testing. Sample size was not statistically predetermined, and blinding of investigators to group allocation was not performed.

Taken from cysteine to phenylalanine, the CDR3 has 16 residues. This entry keeps only the CDR3 DNA: 48 bases, framed from base 1. Unmatched junction bases come to 12, with V trimmed by 5 bases and J by 5 bases. CDR1 is given as SQVTM and CDR2 as ANQGSEA, both from the germline V gene. The V and J genes are TRBV29-1 and TRBJ2-1, and TRBD1 matches 10 of the central bases. What was sequenced was blood. This sequence was found in a woman aged 18-29 years with Graves' ophthalmopathy. The CDR3 reads as follows: CSVRGLGQGGDNEQFF. The nucleotide sequence is TGCAGCGTTCGAGGACTTGGACAGGGGGGGGACAATGAGCAGTTCTTC.